This T cell receptor beta chain is from a study of cytomegalovirus exposure and HLA in healthy donors. Study-level results: Per a prior analysis, the majority of TCR beta V segments were productive roughly 87% or roughly 30% of the time. Researchers reported from a later analysis that most CMV-associated TCR beta chains appeared HLA-restricted. Listed as cytomegalovirus-associated were about 160 TCR beta chains.

This CDR3 comprises 14 residues. V lost 4 bases, J lost 9 bases, and 13 bases lay in between. CDR1 and CDR2 from the germline V gene are MNHEY and SMNVEV (reference sequence). Unrecorded immune exposure was likely among donors, who were nominally healthy when sampled. PCR involved 60 Vbeta and 13 Jbeta primers. Sequenced by immunoSEQ multiplex PCR; TCRdb stores in-frame clones only, minus some. The sample contains around 190,000 clones, roughly 82% of which appear only once. As concerns this clone: Its matching antigen is unknown.

The TCR originated in a girl aged 2 to 10 in good health and CMV-seropositive. The chain joins TRBV27 to TRBJ1-6, with D unresolved. Material: PBMCs. CDR3 protein: CASSSPPQLSPLHF. The CDR3 region has the DNA TGTGCCAGCAGTTCCCCCCCGCAACTTTCACCCCTCCACTTT.